Following are 23 T cell receptor beta chains from one sample sequenced in a study of shared clonotypes between healthy human individuals (dated by TCRdb to 2019 to 2021). Preparation of the library involved the immunoSEQ multiplex PCR assay. Entries here come from immuneACCESS through TCRdb and include only in-frame sequences with V and J called. Some clones fail to appear in such tables; in the studies checked, an unresolved V gene covers under half of the shortfall, and the cause of the remainder is unknown. The sample profile shows more than 2,000,000 clones; more than 90% of them were found once. The ten biggest clones cover around 0.14% of the sample. Sequencing was done on a sample of naive CD4+ T cells sorted from blood. The cell subset or site label, as the study defines it: CD45RA+ positively selected. Source of these receptors: a man between 18 and 35 years old in good health.

The rearrangement uses TRBV6-5 and TRBJ2-7; D might be TRBD1 or TRBD2, each matching 6 bases. The V end was cut by 5 bases, the J end by 5 bases, with 19 bases between. CDR3 size: 15 residues. Germline V gene data show CDR1 as MNHEY and CDR2 as SVGAGI. DNA for the CDR3: TGTGCCAGCAGTACCCGCGGAGGGGGACCCAACGAGCAGTACTTC. It specifies CASSTRGGGPNEQYF.

V is TRBV6-1 and J is TRBJ1-2, with D perhaps TRBD1 (6 bases). CDR3 length: 12 amino acids. Between the trimmed V and J ends, which lost 10 bases and 1 base, there was a span of 10 bases. Germline V gene lookup returns CDR1 MNHNS and CDR2 SASEGT. CDR3 amino acids: CATNRVNYGYTF. The CDR3 bases are TGTGCCACCAACAGGGTTAACTATGGCTACACCTTC.

J is TRBJ1-4 and V is TRBV5-1, with D unresolved. Trimming shortened V by 2 bases and J by 1 base, and 9 bases separated the two germline ends. The CDR3 length is 15 residues. CDR1 and CDR2 from the germline V gene are SGHRS and YFSETQ. The CDR3, as DNA: TGCGCCAGCAGCTTACCAGATTTAACTAATGAAAAACTGTTTTTT. Translated, it gives CASSLPDLTNEKLFF. Full variable domain (outside the CDR3, taken from reference TRBV5-1 and TRBJ1-4): KAGVTQTPRYLIKTRGQQVTLSCSPISGHRSVSWYQQTPGQGLQFLFEYFSETQRNKGNFPGRFSGRQFSNSRSEMNVSTLELGDSALYLCASSLPDLTNEKLFFGSGTQLSVL.

In the case of this clone: The sample contains more than one DNA sequence encoding this CDR3. The chain recombines TRBV7-9 with TRBJ1-3; D unresolved. CDR3 length: 14 amino acids. V was shortened by 3 bases and J by 1 base, with 7 bases between the two germline ends. The germline V gene has CDR1 SEHNR and CDR2 FQNEAQ (reference sequence). DNA for the CDR3: TGTGCCAGCAGCTTTGAAGGGTCTGGAAACACCATATATTTT. Amino acids: CASSFEGSGNTIYF.

The rearrangement links TRBV7-2 to TRBJ2-1, with no clear D. The CDR3 is 15 residues long. Germline CDR1 is SGHTA and CDR2 is FQGNSA. Deletions cut 3 bases from V and 0 bases from J, with 9 bases between. The CDR3 protein is CASSFDWSSYNEQFF. The CDR3 DNA follows: TGTGCCAGCAGCTTTGATTGGAGCTCCTACAATGAGCAGTTCTTC.

The chain joins TRBV6-5 to TRBJ1-5; 8 bases match TRBD1. CDR3 size: 14 residues. The germline V gene encodes CDR1 MNHEY and CDR2 SVGAGI. The V and J ends lost 2 bases and 5 bases, in that order; junction bases with no gene match: 2. CDR3 sequence: CASSYRTGHQPQHF. The CDR3 coding sequence is TGTGCCAGCAGTTACCGGACAGGGCATCAGCCCCAGCATTTT.

This chain links TRBV27 with TRBJ2-7; TRBD1 is a possible D gene (5 bases). V lost 8 bases to trimming and J lost 5 bases, with 16 bases between them. Germline CDR1 reads MNHEY; CDR2 reads SMNVEV (reference sequence). CDR3 length equals 13 residues. The CDR3 sequence is CASRAAGYNEQYF. DNA of the CDR3: TGTGCCAGCCGGGCAGCAGGGTATAACGAGCAGTACTTC.

Worth noting for this clone: The same CDR3 is also encoded by other DNA sequences in this sample. The chain joins TRBV7-9 to TRBJ2-5, with no clear D. CDR1 SEHNR and CDR2 FQNEAQ come from the germline V gene (reference sequence). The CDR3 consists of 15 residues. The ends were cut back, 1 base at V and 2 bases at J, with 11 bases in the middle. The CDR3 loop is CASSLGTAVQETQYF. The CDR3 nucleotides read TGTGCCAGCAGCTTAGGGACCGCAGTTCAAGAGACCCAGTACTTC.

This chain uses TRBV27 with TRBJ2-7; tentative D call: TRBD2 (6 bases). Trimming took 10 bases from V and 0 from J, leaving 13 bases between them. The CDR3 runs 13 residues. Per germline, CDR1 MNHEY and CDR2 SMNVEV (reference sequence). The CDR3 DNA reads TGTGCCACCTCCCGGGGGATCTCCTACGAGCAGTACTTC. This codes for CATSRGISYEQYF.

This rearrangement joins TRBV2 to TRBJ1-5, with D hard to call. V lost 7 bases, J lost 2 bases, and 12 bases lay in between. Germline loops: CDR1 SNHLY, CDR2 FYNNEI. The length of the CDR3 is 14 residues. As DNA, the CDR3 is TGTGCCAGCAAGTTTGAGGACGGCAATCAGCCCCAGCATTTT. It translates to CASKFEDGNQPQHF.

As regards this clone: Other DNA sequences in the same sample also yield this CDR3. The rearrangement links TRBV7-9 to TRBJ2-1; 7 nucleotides match TRBD2. Germline trimming cut 2 bases from V and 0 bases from J; bases unmatched to any gene: 1. The CDR3 is 15 amino acids. The V gene's germline CDR1 is SEHNR and CDR2 FQNEAQ (reference sequence). Here the CDR3 DNA reads TGTGCCAGCAGCTTATCGGGGGGCTCCTACAATGAGCAGTTCTTC. Its translation is CASSLSGGSYNEQFF.

The chain uses TRBV30 and TRBJ2-3; D possibly corresponds to TRBD1 (6 bases). Trimming pared 1 base from V and 5 bases from J, leaving 13 bases between. The germline gives CDR1 GTSNPN, CDR2 SVGIG (reference sequence). The CDR3 spans 14 residues. The CDR3 reads CAWSADRWGDTQYF. The CDR3 DNA reads TGTGCCTGGAGTGCCGACAGGTGGGGAGATACGCAGTATTTT. The whole variable domain, remainder taken from reference TRBV30 and TRBJ2-3, is SQTIHQWPATLVQPVGSPLSLECTVEGTSNPNLYWYRQAAGRGLQLLFYSVGIGQISSEVPQNLSASRPQDRQFILSSKKLLLSDSGFYLCAWSADRWGDTQYFGPGTRLTVL.

The chain couples TRBV19 to TRBJ2-4, with a weak D call TRBD2 (6 bases). Germline V gene lookup returns CDR1 LNHDA and CDR2 SQIVND (reference sequence). V was clipped by 3 bases and J by 9 bases, with 15 bases between them. This CDR3 is built from 14 residues. CDR3 residues: CASSMGTGNSIQYF. The CDR3 DNA is TGTGCCAGTAGTATGGGGACTGGGAATAGCATTCAGTACTTC.

The chain carries TRBV4-1 and TRBJ2-1, with TRBD2 matching 12 bases. V dropped 5 bases and J dropped 7; count of bases not matched to a gene: 9. This CDR3 has 16 amino acids. Germline V gene data show CDR1 as MGHRA and CDR2 as YSYEKL. Here the CDR3 reads CASSSLAGGPSNEQFF. CDR3 sequence (DNA): TGCGCCAGCAGCTCCCTAGCGGGAGGGCCGAGTAATGAGCAGTTCTTC.

A word on this clone: Other nucleotide sequences in the sample specify the same CDR3. The rearrangement uses TRBV5-1 and TRBJ2-3; D remains unclear. Trimming removed 6 bases from V and 0 bases from J, with 11 bases in between. The CDR3 is made up of 14 amino acids. In germline, CDR1 is SGHRS, CDR2 YFSETQ. CDR3 loop: CASTMGGSTDTQYF. DNA for the CDR3: TGCGCCAGCACCATGGGCGGTAGCACAGATACGCAGTATTTT.

The gene calls are TRBV15 and TRBJ2-3, with 7 bases aligning to TRBD1. CDR3 length: 14 amino acids. Germline V gene lookup returns CDR1 LNHNV and CDR2 YYDKDF (reference sequence). V dropped 1 base and J dropped 4; count of bases not matched to a gene: 2. CDR3 sequence reads: CATSRAQGADTQYF. The DNA for the CDR3 is TGTGCCACCAGCAGAGCGCAGGGGGCAGATACGCAGTATTTT.

This chain connects TRBV27 to TRBJ2-7; 13 bases align to TRBD2. Germline CDR1 MNHEY, CDR2 SMNVEV (reference sequence). The CDR3 covers 16 residues. The V gene end was trimmed by 5 bases and the J gene end by 4 bases; junction bases not matched to a gene: 8. The CDR3 nucleotides are TGTGCCAGCAGTCCAGGGACTAGCGGGAAAGCGTACGAGCAGTACTTC. Translation: CASSPGTSGKAYEQYF.

The chain joins TRBV5-6 to TRBJ1-1, with no clear D. In germline, CDR1 is SGHDT, CDR2 YYEEEE. This CDR3 contains 16 residues. The V gene lost 4 bases and the J gene lost 0 bases, with 16 bases spanning the gap. DNA for the CDR3: TGTGCCAGCAGCCTTGTCGAACGGACGTTGAACACTGAAGCTTTCTTT. Translating it yields CASSLVERTLNTEAFF. Drawing the rest from reference TRBV5-6 and TRBJ1-1, the complete variable domain is DAGVTQSPTHLIKTRGQQVTLRCSPKSGHDTVSWYQQALGQGPQFIFQYYEEEERQRGNFPDRFSGHQFPNYSSELNVNALLLGDSALYLCASSLVERTLNTEAFFGQGTRLTVV.

The chain links TRBV30 to TRBJ2-4; D might be TRBD1 (5 bases). Germline values: CDR1 GTSNPN, CDR2 SVGIG (reference sequence). The CDR3 consists of 18 residues. The V end was cut by 2 bases, the J end by 1 base, with 21 bases between. The CDR3 bases are TGTGCCTGGAGTCCCAGGGTCGGACATCCACGGGCCAAAAACATTCAGTACTTC. This sequence encodes CAWSPRVGHPRAKNIQYF.

This chain connects TRBV9 to TRBJ2-2; D is ambiguous. Trimming stripped 3 bases from V and 6 bases from J, with 12 bases between. Germline V gene data show CDR1 as SGDLS and CDR2 as YYNGEE. The CDR3 consists of 14 residues. In nucleotides, the CDR3 is TGTGCCAGCAGCGCGGTAGGGTTTCCCGGGGAGCTGTTTTTT. This sequence encodes CASSAVGFPGELFF. The full variable domain, its missing parts supplied by reference TRBV9 and TRBJ2-2, is DSGVTQTPKHLITATGQRVTLRCSPRSGDLSVYWYQQSLDQGLQFLIQYYNGEERAKGNILERFSAQQFPDLHSELNLSSLELGDSALYFCASSAVGFPGELFFGEGSRLTVL.

The chain couples TRBV28 to TRBJ2-1; D unclear. Trimming stripped 3 bases from V and 4 bases from J, with 16 bases between. CDR3 length: 16 residues. The V gene's germline CDR1 is MDHEN and CDR2 SYDVKM. CDR3 region: CASSFSPSLKYNEQFF. CDR3 sequence (DNA): TGTGCCAGCAGTTTCTCCCCTTCCCTCAAGTACAATGAGCAGTTCTTC.

The chain links TRBV11-2 to TRBJ2-7; D is perhaps TRBD2 (5 bases). There are 14 residues in the CDR3. V lost 7 bases, J lost 6 bases, and 19 bases lay in between. CDR1 is SGHAT, CDR2 FQNNGV, per germline. CDR3 sequence: CASTTERGLGEQYF. CDR3 coding DNA: TGTGCCAGCACCACCGAACGGGGTTTGGGCGAGCAGTACTTC.

This chain uses TRBV11-2 with TRBJ2-2, with a possible D match to TRBD2 (6 bases). The CDR3 runs 16 residues. V was pared by 4 bases and J by 1 base, with 13 bases between. In germline, CDR1 is SGHAT, CDR2 FQNNGV. This CDR3 is CASSSLASKNTGELFF. As DNA, the CDR3 is TGTGCCAGCAGCTCTCTAGCGTCTAAGAACACCGGGGAGCTGTTTTTT. Variable domain in full (rest from reference TRBV11-2 and TRBJ2-2): EAGVAQSPRYKIIEKRQSVAFWCNPISGHATLYWYQQILGQGPKLLIQFQNNGVVDDSQLPKDRFSAERLKGVDSTLKIQPAKLEDSAVYLCASSSLASKNTGELFFGEGSRLTVL.